Reported below is one T cell receptor beta chain. Its target antigen remains unknown. No qualities accompany the bases; no much larger clone lies one base away. This specimen comes from a study of blood T cell repertoires in COVID-19 (dated by TCRdb to 2020 to 2022). As for the study more broadly: Samples from collaborators originated in the United States, Italy and Spain and spanned both the acute and convalescent phases of COVID-19. The material from the prospective study consisted of cDNA or gDNA derived from T cells, B-cell-depleted T cells, or PBMCs. The dataset comprised deeply sampled blood TCRbeta repertoires from subjects exposed to, actively infected with, or recovered from COVID-19. A freely available public database, intended as a resource for researchers studying the immune response to SARS-CoV-2, is where the repertoires were released. The samples were drawn from the first 160 participants of the ongoing ImmuneRACE study and from 1,254 subjects provided by 6 global collaborators. Nearly every sample came with metadata listing a de-identified subject ID, COVID-19 status, age in years and sex. HLA class I and class II types, where available, came from metadata supplied by the sample provider rather than from assay-based typing. Broader findings and caveats from the paper: The amount of clinical and demographic metadata varied by source and participant and was provided uncurated.

TCRbeta CDR3 regions were amplified from genomic DNA using the immunoSEQ Assay, a bias-controlled multiplex PCR. As for the original processing: Nucleated cell counts per sample were estimated from amplification of reference gene primers within the assay. To quantify the absolute abundance of each unique TCRbeta CDR3 rearrangement, sequence reads were collapsed and filtered. Productive Simpson clonality was computed per sample as the square root of Simpson's diversity index over productive rearrangements. TCRdb retrieved this table from immuneACCESS and kept in-frame rearrangements only. Not all clones are present; in checked studies, unresolved V genes account for under half, and no reason is known for the remainder. The V and J calls and clone size are taken from that table; D and trimming were inferred from the DNA. Here the sample has under 200,000 clones; approximately 90% occur a single time. Together, the top ten hold under 25% of the sample.

Looking up the germline V gene yields CDR1 SGHDT and CDR2 YYEEEE. V is clipped by 1 base and J by 1 base, and the sequence between their germline boundaries is 15 bases long. The CDR3 has 17 amino acids, counting the end cysteine and phenylalanine. The kept DNA is CDR3 alone, 51 bases in frame from the first base. Collaborating institutions collected whole blood in K2EDTA tubes following their own protocols. For TCRbeta analysis, collaborator samples were shipped as frozen whole blood, as isolated PBMCs, or as DNA extracted from either sample type. The chain is made from TRBV5-6 and TRBJ1-5; 5 matching bases give a weak D call of TRBD1. This TCR derives from a man in his fifties or sixties with active or convalescent COVID-19. Sequenced material: peripheral blood. The sequence in DNA is TGTGCCAGCAGCTTGAGTCTGGGCGGACAAAGCAATCAGCCCCAGCATTTT. This codes for CASSLSLGGQSNQPQHF. With the rest looked up from the reference TRBV5-6 and TRBJ1-5 genes rather than sequenced, the full variable domain is DAGVTQSPTHLIKTRGQQVTLRCSPKSGHDTVSWYQQALGQGPQFIFQYYEEEERQRGNFPDRFSGHQFPNYSSELNVNALLLGDSALYLCASSLSLGGQSNQPQHFGDGTRLSIL.